A selection of T cell receptor beta chains follows, all from one sample in a study of blood T cells in healthy people across ages. MiXCR, applied by TCRdb to the 5' RACE reads, yields one record per CDR3 protein. Of over 600,000 distinct CDR3 sequences listed, roughly 46% were seen once; the top ten hold about a sixth. Sample: blood. These receptors all come from a man older than 75 in good health. Each CDR3 is given with its conserved first and last residue.

TRBV7-9,CASSPTGYEQYF
TRBV7-8,CASSLVTGTGRWFF
TRBV6-6,CASSYRREQNEQYF
TRBV5-1,CASSLDPVPETQYF
TRBV5-1,CASSLEQGFGEQYF
TRBV7-2,CASSLVGSGGQETQYF
TRBV7-3,CASSLLGTSGSSNTGELFF
TRBV6-6,CASRTGARETQYF
TRBV13,CASNSAGTSGRLYF
TRBV7-2,CASSLAALGRLSTDTQYF
TRBV6-2/TRBV6-3,CASRPRGDSYEQYF
TRBV29-1,CSGERTNAGELFF
TRBV9,CASQPALPGNTIYF
TRBV2,CASSEMGSRTDTQYF
TRBV28,CASSPSEQACNEQFF
TRBV20-1,CSASGQDGEQYF
TRBV6-6,CASRRDRVAVTEAFF
TRBV14,CASSQVQRASSYNEQFF
TRBV7-2,CASSPTGAIDTQYF
TRBV20-1,CSALLSGNEQFF
TRBV10-3,CATQGELLGDEQYF
TRBV27,CASSFTPGSNQPQHF
TRBV7-2,CASSFATGYGYTF
TRBV29-1,CSVESDRGSKETQYF
TRBV28,CASSHTTGYQETQYF
TRBV29-1,CSIQDSTGSRGEQYF
TRBV5-1,CASRRDSLQYF
TRBV29-1,CSVQRLAGGTDTQYF
TRBV9,CASSPTPSGSSYNEQFF
TRBV6-1,CASSQRGPADKQFF
TRBV11-1,CASSSPGQQETQYF
TRBV28,CASRKTSGYTF
TRBV24-1,CATSGSGTGWTDTQYF
TRBV3-1,CASSFSGRALYEQYF
TRBV20-1,CSASGSGGTQETQYF
TRBV20-1,CSARDFGREASYEQYF
TRBV20-1,CSARGGTGGSYEQYF
TRBV12-3/TRBV12-4,CASTPLAGNTGELFF
TRBV20-1,CSARSRRATQETQYF
TRBV5-1,CASSFRGKGSNTEAFF
TRBV7-3,CASSLTPDPPDTQYF
TRBV29-1,CSVRPPQGRTDTQYF
TRBV12-3/TRBV12-4,CASSFSERGEKLFF
TRBV5-1,CASSLGWTDAGEQYF
TRBV7-9,CASSDPRVTTQYF
TRBV29-1,CSVVAGFENEQFF
TRBV11-2,CASSGGTGDYEQYF